Listed below are T cell receptor beta chains from one sample, sequenced in a study of identical twins. TCRdb used MiXCR to reprocess the 5' RACE reads, holding one entry per CDR3 protein. The sample yields 430,000 or so distinct CDR3 sequences, approximately 25% seen once. These records were also assigned to another study, of T cells expressing NK-cell markers.

Material for sequencing was CD4+ T cells sorted from blood. These receptors were collected from a woman aged 18-29 years in good health. Each CDR3 is given with its conserved first and last residue. Each record gives: V gene, CDR3 length, CDR3 protein.

v_call: TRBV20-1; cdr3_length: 15; cdr3_aa: CSASYGGGGTDTQYF
v_call: TRBV12-3/TRBV12-4; cdr3_length: 18; cdr3_aa: CASSFAGGVGAGANVLNF
v_call: TRBV3-1; cdr3_length: 16; cdr3_aa: CASSQGVQGRTDTQYF
v_call: TRBV10-1; cdr3_length: 14; cdr3_aa: CASSEVPVGKTQYF
v_call: TRBV20-1; cdr3_length: 12; cdr3_aa: CSASGEDYGYTF
v_call: TRBV13; cdr3_length: 17; cdr3_aa: CASSLRTSGGSTDTQYF
v_call: TRBV12-3/TRBV12-4; cdr3_length: 14; cdr3_aa: CASSSSGGAGELFF
v_call: TRBV29-1; cdr3_length: 12; cdr3_aa: CSVSSGSYEQYF
v_call: TRBV7-2; cdr3_length: 14; cdr3_aa: CASSTTGLVETQYF
v_call: TRBV5-6; cdr3_length: 16; cdr3_aa: CASSPAEEATNEKLFF
v_call: TRBV12-3/TRBV12-4; cdr3_length: 16; cdr3_aa: CASSLSRGPRTDTQYF
v_call: TRBV20-1; cdr3_length: 13; cdr3_aa: CSASGGTDTEAFF
v_call: TRBV14; cdr3_length: 12; cdr3_aa: CASSQVTGYEYF
v_call: TRBV12-3/TRBV12-4; cdr3_length: 12; cdr3_aa: CASSTTIFGYTF
v_call: TRBV7-2; cdr3_length: 15; cdr3_aa: CASSSLAGAGDEQFF
v_call: TRBV3-1; cdr3_length: 13; cdr3_aa: CASSQTGGRSLVF
v_call: TRBV7-2; cdr3_length: 14; cdr3_aa: CASSWGQGNSPLHF
v_call: TRBV7-2; cdr3_length: 15; cdr3_aa: CASSLALGSTDTQYF
v_call: TRBV10-2; cdr3_length: 14; cdr3_aa: CASSAAGGTGPQHF
v_call: TRBV10-3; cdr3_length: 16; cdr3_aa: CAISPGTGGGKSPLHF
v_call: TRBV3-1; cdr3_length: 14; cdr3_aa: CASSQGPRTGELFF
v_call: TRBV6-1; cdr3_length: 15; cdr3_aa: CASSIKAGGTDTQYF
v_call: TRBV5-1; cdr3_length: 14; cdr3_aa: CASSSSGPEIEAFF
v_call: TRBV7-2; cdr3_length: 13; cdr3_aa: CASTQLANGEAFF
v_call: TRBV20-1; cdr3_length: 12; cdr3_aa: CSASPQGNTIYF
v_call: TRBV11-2; cdr3_length: 14; cdr3_aa: CASSLDTGNYGYTF
v_call: TRBV20-1; cdr3_length: 14; cdr3_aa: CSASRSGGAYGYTF